The clone carrying this T cell receptor (beta chain) was counted a single time. Its antigen is not known. PCR employed 60 Vbeta and 13 Jbeta primers. The table came from immunoSEQ multiplex PCR; TCRdb's copy has only in-frame clones and leaves some out. The sample lists some 85,000 clones; under 80% were seen once. The data were obtained in a study of cytomegalovirus exposure and HLA in healthy donors. Study observations and caveats: A later analysis linked 15,000 to 20,000 TCR beta sequences to HLA alleles at 0.05 false discovery rate. In a later analysis, common viral pathogens appeared linked to several of the most significant clusters. When a later analysis compared HLA-associated TCR beta chains with equally common others, the HLA-associated chains turned out to be more clonally expanded and to have lower generation probabilities.

Germline CDR1 reads SGHDN; CDR2 reads FVKESK. This CDR3 contains 15 residues. V was pared by 5 bases and J by 9 bases, with 23 bases between. Sequencing input: PBMCs. The chain is built from TRBV14 and TRBJ2-7; TRBD1 might be the D (6 bases). The TCR comes from a man aged 18 to 30 in good health and CMV-seropositive. This CDR3 is CASSFRTAPTSPQYF. The CDR3 bases are TGTGCCAGCAGCTTTCGGACAGCACCCACTTCCCCGCAGTACTTC.